Presented here are 32 T cell receptor beta chains from one specimen sequenced in a study of T cells in narcolepsy. Here immunoSEQ multiplex PCR was the method, and the copy in TCRdb shows in-frame clones only, minus some. This sample carries 25,000 to 35,000 clones, 79% of them seen once, and the ten largest clones take 6% to 7%. Sequenced input: memory (CD45RA-) CD4+ T cells from blood. These receptors originate from a human donor in good health.

This clone was picked up a small number of times. The V and J genes are TRBV7-9 and TRBJ1-4, with D tentatively TRBD1 (5 bases). Germline assignment: CDR1 SEHNR and CDR2 FQNEAQ (reference sequence). This CDR3 contains 14 residues. V was pared by 4 bases and J by 15 bases, with 21 bases between. CDR3 sequence (DNA): TGTGCCAGCAGCTCCCGGGACCATAAGCAACAGGTGTTTTTT. Translated: CASSSRDHKQQVFF.

Points on this clone: A read error may produce the germline difference seen at one junction end. This chain uses TRBV5-1 with TRBJ1-2, with TRBD1 matching over 9 bases. The CDR3 is made up of 14 amino acids. In germline, CDR1 is SGHRS, CDR2 YFSETQ. CDR3 nucleotide sequence: TGCGCCAGCAGCTTAGGGGACAGGGTGAATGGCTGCACCTTC. This translates into CASSLGDRVNGCTF.

This clone was picked up a small number of times. This sequence joins TRBV19 and TRBJ1-1; D is possibly TRBD1 (5 bases). The CDR3 is 14 amino acids. CDR1 is LNHDA and CDR2 is SQIVND in the germline V gene (reference sequence). Trimming stripped 3 bases from V and 1 base from J, with 9 bases between. Here the CDR3 DNA reads TGTGCCAGTAGTATGCGGGGGAGGAACACTGAAGCTTTCTTT. Amino acid sequence: CASSMRGRNTEAFF.

V is TRBV4-1 and J is TRBJ1-1, with D perhaps TRBD1 (6 bases). Deletions cut 1 base from V and 0 bases from J, with 12 bases between. The CDR3 runs 16 residues. Germline lookup yields CDR1 MGHRA and CDR2 YSYEKL. CDR3 amino acids: CASSQGQARLNTEAFF. DNA for the CDR3: TGCGCCAGCAGCCAAGGACAGGCCCGATTGAACACTGAAGCTTTCTTT.

The chain couples TRBV16 to TRBJ1-4, with D unresolved. Per germline, CDR1 KGHSY and CDR2 FQNENV. The CDR3 totals 17 residues. With 2 bases removed from V and 3 bases from J, the gap between germline ends came to 16 bases. The CDR3: CASSQLAATTANEKLFF. For the CDR3, the DNA is TGTGCCAGCAGCCAACTCGCGGCGACTACGGCTAATGAAAAACTGTTTTTT.

The gene calls are TRBV1 and TRBJ2-7; TRBD2 was called by the table and not checked on the DNA. TRBV1 is recorded as a pseudogene. This CDR3 region has 17 residues. For the CDR3, the DNA is TGCACCAGCAGCCAAGATTTCCCAGGGCGCGGGAAATACGAGCAGTACTTC. Its translation is CTSSQDFPGRGKYEQYF.

The genes are TRBV7-2 and TRBJ2-5; D is ambiguous. Germline V CDR1 and CDR2: SGHTA, FQGNSA. Trimming pared 5 bases from V and 5 bases from J, leaving 9 bases between. CDR3 length: 12 residues. The CDR3 loop is CASSPDGETQYF. Written as DNA, the CDR3 is TGTGCCAGCAGCCCCGATGGGGAGACCCAGTACTTC. The whole variable domain, filled in from reference TRBV7-2 and TRBJ2-5, reads GAGVSQSPSNKVTEKGKDVELRCDPISGHTALYWYRQSLGQGLEFLIYFQGNSAPDKSGLPSDRFSAERTGGSVSTLTIQRTQQEDSAVYLCASSPDGETQYFGPGTRLLVL.

The chain couples TRBV9 to TRBJ2-4; unclear D gene. Germline values: CDR1 SGDLS, CDR2 YYNGEE. V dropped 4 bases and J dropped 0 bases, with 8 bases sitting between them. The length of the CDR3 is 14 residues. CDR3 DNA sequence: TGTGCCAGCAGCCCACGCGGAGCCAAAAACATTCAGTACTTC. Residues: CASSPRGAKNIQYF.

CDR3 bases: TGTGCCAGCTCACCTTGGGGGGATTTTCAGCCCCAGCATTTT. Its protein product is CASSPWGDFQPQHF. The genes are TRBV18 and TRBJ1-5; the D gene is possibly TRBD1 (5 bases). The CDR3 is 14 residues long. Germline CDR1 reads KGHSH; CDR2 reads LQKENI. Trimming pared 3 bases from V and 6 bases from J, leaving 12 bases between.

The chain carries TRBV5-1 and TRBJ2-1; 7 bases map to TRBD2. CDR1 is SGHRS and CDR2 is YFSETQ in the germline V gene. The CDR3 contains 12 residues. V dropped 4 bases and J dropped 5; count of bases not matched to a gene: 0. The CDR3 spells CASSLADNEQFF. The CDR3 DNA reads TGCGCCAGCAGCCTAGCGGACAATGAGCAGTTCTTC.

The chain combines TRBV18 with TRBJ2-3; D is perhaps TRBD1 (6 bases). The CDR3 has 15 residues. Per germline, CDR1 KGHSH and CDR2 LQKENI. V was trimmed by 6 bases and J by 3 bases, leaving 16 bases between them. The CDR3: CASSQDSLQTDTQYF. The CDR3 nucleotides read TGTGCCAGCTCGCAGGACAGTCTCCAGACAGATACGCAGTATTTT.

The CDR3 region is CASSSPDASVRYF. The CDR3 region has the DNA TGTGCCAGCAGCTCCCCTGACGCCAGCGTTAGGTACTTC. The rearrangement uses TRBV7-2 and TRBJ2-4; D is unresolved. Trimming stripped 4 bases from V and 15 bases from J, with 19 bases between. The CDR3 loop spans 13 amino acids. From germline, CDR1 is SGHTA and CDR2 FQGNSA.

This clone was seen only a few times. J is TRBJ1-1 and V is TRBV28; D is ambiguous. The V end was cut by 7 bases, the J end by 5 bases, with 11 bases between. Per the germline V gene, CDR1 is MDHEN and CDR2 is SYDVKM. This CDR3 spans 12 amino acids. CDR3 in amino acids: CASTRFGTEAFF. The CDR3 nucleotides are TGTGCCAGCACCCGCTTTGGGACTGAAGCTTTCTTT.

This clone qualifies as large. Other nucleotide sequences in the sample specify the same CDR3. The chain combines TRBV9 with TRBJ1-3; D may be TRBD1 (5 bases). The CDR3 covers 13 residues. CDR1 SGDLS and CDR2 YYNGEE come from the germline V gene. V lost 4 bases, J lost 4 bases, and 9 bases lay in between. The CDR3: CASSWGDGNTIYF. The CDR3 DNA sequence: TGTGCCAGCAGCTGGGGGGACGGAAACACCATATATTTT.

The genes are TRBV18 and TRBJ1-3; no reliable D call. CDR1 is KGHSH and CDR2 is LQKENI in the germline V gene. The CDR3 contains 13 residues. V was pared by 3 bases and J by 4 bases, with 7 bases between. CDR3 coding DNA: TGTGCCAGCTCACCTCTCGAGGGAAACACCATATATTTT. Protein: CASSPLEGNTIYF.

This chain connects TRBV5-5 to TRBJ2-3; 12 bases match TRBD1. Germline loops: CDR1 SGHKS, CDR2 YYEKEE (reference sequence). This CDR3 region has 19 residues. V shed 3 bases, J shed 2 bases, and the junction held 13 bases outside the gene matches. This CDR3 is CASSSPGQGALPLTDTQYF. The CDR3 nucleotides read TGTGCCAGCAGCTCCCCGGGACAGGGGGCCCTACCCCTCACAGATACGCAGTATTTT.

This clone occurred a few times. The CDR3 sequence is CASSLVGQGMEGYTF. The CDR3 DNA follows: TGCGCCAGCAGCCTAGTAGGACAGGGGATGGAGGGCTACACCTTC. The chain recombines TRBV5-1 with TRBJ1-2, with 9 bases identical to TRBD1. Per the germline V gene, CDR1 is SGHRS and CDR2 is YFSETQ. The CDR3 runs to 15 residues. The J segment lost 8 bases and the V segment lost 4 bases, leaving 12 bases of the junction unmatched.

Only one count was recorded for this clone. The genes are TRBV19 and TRBJ2-4; TRBD1 or TRBD2 may be the D gene (5 bases each). The V end lost 5 bases, the J end lost 5 bases, and 10 bases lay between the germline ends. The CDR3 has 13 residues. Germline-derived CDR1 and CDR2 are LNHDA and SQIVND (reference sequence). In DNA form, the CDR3 reads TGTGCCAGTAGTCCGGGGACGGAAAACATTCAGTACTTC. It encodes CASSPGTENIQYF. The full variable domain, completed using reference TRBV19 and TRBJ2-4, is DGGITQSPKYLFRKEGQNVTLSCEQNLNHDAMYWYRQDPGQGLRLIYYSQIVNDFQKGDIAEGYSVSREKKESFPLTVTSAQKNPTAFYLCASSPGTENIQYFGAGTRLSVL.

The genes are TRBV4-2 and TRBJ1-4, with D maybe TRBD1 (5 bases). CDR1 is LGHNA, CDR2 YNFKEQ, per germline. Trimming removed 0 bases from V and 3 bases from J, with 20 bases in between. CDR3 length: 19 residues. CDR3 sequence reads: CASSQDQGTLGGANEKLFF. DNA of the CDR3: TGTGCCAGCAGCCAAGATCAAGGAACTTTGGGGGGGGCTAATGAAAAACTGTTTTTT.

The genes are TRBV29-1 and TRBJ2-7; D might be TRBD1 (5 bases). The CDR3 sequence is 14 residues long. V was pared by 5 bases and J by 4 bases, with 18 bases between. CDR1 is SQVTM and CDR2 is ANQGSEA in the germline V gene. The CDR3 DNA is TGCAGCGTTCTTTCGGCCTTAAAGGGGTACGAGCAGTACTTC. Amino acid sequence: CSVLSALKGYEQYF.

The table lists this clone with a few counts. This rearrangement joins TRBV5-1 to TRBJ2-5; D tentatively fits TRBD1 or TRBD2 (7 bases each). Germline CDR1 SGHRS, CDR2 YFSETQ. Trimming pared 5 bases from V and 3 bases from J, leaving 14 bases between. The CDR3 consists of 14 residues. This CDR3 is CASSSSGGEETQYF. CDR3 nucleotide sequence: TGCGCCAGCAGTTCCTCAGGGGGGGAAGAGACCCAGTACTTC.

This sequence joins TRBV27 and TRBJ2-3; D remains unclear. The CDR3 extends over 13 amino acids. Germline V CDR1 and CDR2: MNHEY, SMNVEV (reference sequence). V lost 5 bases and J lost 4, with 10 bases in between. Written as DNA, the CDR3 is TGTGCCAGCAGTCCATTTTCTGCAGATACGCAGTATTTT. It specifies CASSPFSADTQYF.

The gene calls are TRBV19 and TRBJ2-3; TRBD2 aligns across 10 bases. Germline values: CDR1 LNHDA, CDR2 SQIVND (reference sequence). J was trimmed by 7 bases and V by 5 bases; bases with no gene match: 6. This CDR3 is built from 14 residues. CDR3: CASSLLAGEHTQYF. In nucleotides, the CDR3 is TGTGCCAGTAGTCTGCTAGCGGGGGAACATACGCAGTATTTT.

The chain combines TRBV7-3 with TRBJ2-5, with D uncertain. The CDR3 extends over 15 amino acids. Per germline, CDR1 SGHTA and CDR2 FQGTGA. V dropped 2 bases and J dropped 4 bases, with 14 bases sitting between them. In nucleotides, the CDR3 is TGTGCCAGCAGCTTAGAGCAGGTCGCGAGAGAGACCCAGTACTTC. Its protein is CASSLEQVARETQYF.

The rearrangement links TRBV6-6 to TRBJ1-6, with 10 bases lining up with TRBD1. The V segment lost 6 bases and the J segment 8 bases; nucleotides outside the gene matches: 7. The CDR3 runs to 15 residues. CDR1 and CDR2 from the germline V gene are MNHNY and SVGAGI (reference sequence). This chain's CDR3 is CASSRLGTGDSPLHF. The CDR3 DNA is TGTGCCAGCAGCCGCTTAGGGACAGGGGATTCACCCCTCCACTTT.

About this clone: The junction does not match germline at one end; this may be a read error. The genes are TRBV28 and TRBJ1-2; no firm D call. Per germline, CDR1 MDHEN and CDR2 SYDVKM. This CDR3 contains 15 residues. The CDR3: CASSSIGVRNYGYTF. The CDR3 DNA reads TGTGCCAGCAGTTCAATCGGGGTGCGCAACTACGGCTACACCTTC.

The genes are TRBV4-1 and TRBJ2-1; TRBD1 agrees at 8 bases. With V trimmed by 6 bases and J by 2 bases, 6 bases remained unmatched. Germline V gene data show CDR1 as MGHRA and CDR2 as YSYEKL. CDR3 length equals 15 residues. CDR3 amino acids: CASRAQGGPYNEQFF. CDR3 nucleotide sequence: TGCGCCAGCAGAGCACAGGGGGGCCCCTACAATGAGCAGTTCTTC.

The chain is built from TRBV11-2 and TRBJ2-5, with a weak D call TRBD1 (5 bases). This CDR3 has 12 amino acids. Trimming took off 6 bases at V and 4 bases at J, with 9 bases between the two ends. Germline CDR1 is SGHAT and CDR2 is FQNNGV. The CDR3 DNA is TGTGCCAGCAGGGACGACAGAGAGACCCAGTACTTC. It encodes CASRDDRETQYF.

The gene calls are TRBV7-8 and TRBJ1-5; D might be TRBD1 (6 bases). Per germline, CDR1 SGHVS and CDR2 FQNEAQ. The V gene lost 6 bases and the J gene lost 6 bases, with 18 bases spanning the gap. The CDR3 consists of 15 residues. The CDR3 protein is CASRPQGGMGQPQHF. The CDR3 DNA sequence: TGTGCCAGCAGACCACAGGGTGGCATGGGTCAGCCCCAGCATTTT.

The chain has TRBV7-3 and TRBJ2-1, with D possibly matching TRBD1 (6 bases). Germline V gene sequence: CDR1 SGHTA, CDR2 FQGTGA. V was cut by 5 bases and J by 12 bases, with 17 bases left in between. The CDR3 is made up of 13 amino acids. The CDR3 spells CASSRNRASGQFF. In DNA, the CDR3 is TGTGCCAGCAGCCGTAACAGGGCTTCAGGGCAGTTCTTC.

The chain couples TRBV7-3 to TRBJ1-5, with unresolved D. The V end lost 1 base, the J end lost 3 bases, and 4 bases lay between the germline ends. This CDR3 has 13 amino acids. The germline V gene has CDR1 SGHTA and CDR2 FQGTGA. The CDR3, as DNA: TGTGCCAGCAGCTTAAGCCCCAATCAGCCCCAGCATTTT. This gives the protein CASSLSPNQPQHF.

V usage is TRBV5-1 and J usage is TRBJ1-4; D not resolved. The germline V and J ends were trimmed by 0 bases and 5 bases, with 11 bases remaining between them. This CDR3 spans 15 amino acids. CDR1 is SGHRS, CDR2 YFSETQ, per germline. The CDR3 loop reads CASSLGPNQNEKLFF. Here the CDR3 DNA reads TGCGCCAGCAGCTTGGGACCTAACCAAAATGAAAAACTGTTTTTT.